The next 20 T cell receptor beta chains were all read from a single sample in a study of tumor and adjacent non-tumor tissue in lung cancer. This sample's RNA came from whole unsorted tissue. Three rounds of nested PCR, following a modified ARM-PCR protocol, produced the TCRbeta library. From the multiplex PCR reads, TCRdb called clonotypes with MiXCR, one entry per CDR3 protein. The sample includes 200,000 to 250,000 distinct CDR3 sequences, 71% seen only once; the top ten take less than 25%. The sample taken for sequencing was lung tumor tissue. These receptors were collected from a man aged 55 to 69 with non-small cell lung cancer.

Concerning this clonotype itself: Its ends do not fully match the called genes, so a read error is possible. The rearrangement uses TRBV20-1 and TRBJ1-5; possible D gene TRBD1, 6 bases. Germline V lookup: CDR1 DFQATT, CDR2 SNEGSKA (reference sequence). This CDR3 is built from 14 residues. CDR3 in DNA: TGCACTGCTAGATCCGGGACACTTTATCAGACCCAGCATTTT. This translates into CTARSGTLYQTQHF.

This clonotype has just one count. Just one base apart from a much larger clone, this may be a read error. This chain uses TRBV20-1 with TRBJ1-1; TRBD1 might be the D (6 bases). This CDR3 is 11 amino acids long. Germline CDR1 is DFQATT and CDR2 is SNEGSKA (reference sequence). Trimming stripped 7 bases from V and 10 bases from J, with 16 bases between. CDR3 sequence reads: CSVARGRRAFF. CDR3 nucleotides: TGCAGTGTCGCGCGGGGGCGGAGAGCTTTCTTT.

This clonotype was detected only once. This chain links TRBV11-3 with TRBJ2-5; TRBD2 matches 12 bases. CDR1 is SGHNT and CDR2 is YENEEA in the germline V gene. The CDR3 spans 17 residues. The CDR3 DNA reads TGTAGCAGCACCTACGGACTAGCGGGGAGGTACCAAGAGACCCAGTACTTC. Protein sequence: CSSTYGLAGRYQETQYF.

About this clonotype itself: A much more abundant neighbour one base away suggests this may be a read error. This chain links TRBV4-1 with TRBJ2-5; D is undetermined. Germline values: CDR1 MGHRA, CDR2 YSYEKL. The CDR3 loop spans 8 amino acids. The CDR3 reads CASSFTRF. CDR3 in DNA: TGCGCCAGCAGCTTCACCCGCTTC.

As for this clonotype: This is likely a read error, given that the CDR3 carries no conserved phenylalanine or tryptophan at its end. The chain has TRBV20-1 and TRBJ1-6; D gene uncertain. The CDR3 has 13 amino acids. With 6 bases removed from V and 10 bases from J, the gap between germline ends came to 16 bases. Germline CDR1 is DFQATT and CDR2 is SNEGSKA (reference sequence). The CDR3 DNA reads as TGCAGTGCCATCTTGACTGGGCCCTCACCCCTCCACTAT. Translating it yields CSAILTGPSPLHY.

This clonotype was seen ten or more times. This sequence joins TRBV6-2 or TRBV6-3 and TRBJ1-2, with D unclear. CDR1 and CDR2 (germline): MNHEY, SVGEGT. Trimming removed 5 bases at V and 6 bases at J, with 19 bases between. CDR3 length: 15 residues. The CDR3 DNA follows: TGTGCCAGCAGTCCCCGGCAGGCCAGACGGGATGGCTACACCTTC. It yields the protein CASSPRQARRDGYTF.

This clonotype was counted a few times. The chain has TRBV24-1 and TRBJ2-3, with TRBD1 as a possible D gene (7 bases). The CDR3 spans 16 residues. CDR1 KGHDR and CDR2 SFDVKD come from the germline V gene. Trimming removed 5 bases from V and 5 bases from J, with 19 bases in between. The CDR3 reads CATSVGTQGRLDTQYF. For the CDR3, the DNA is TGTGCCACCAGTGTCGGGACACAGGGGAGGTTAGATACGCAGTATTTT.

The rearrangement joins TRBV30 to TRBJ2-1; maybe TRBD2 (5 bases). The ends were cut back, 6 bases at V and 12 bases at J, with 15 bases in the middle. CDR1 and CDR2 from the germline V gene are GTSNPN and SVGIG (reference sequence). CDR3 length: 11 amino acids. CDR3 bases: TGTGCCTGTGAACGGGGTGTAGGGCAGTTCTTC. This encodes CACERGVGQFF.

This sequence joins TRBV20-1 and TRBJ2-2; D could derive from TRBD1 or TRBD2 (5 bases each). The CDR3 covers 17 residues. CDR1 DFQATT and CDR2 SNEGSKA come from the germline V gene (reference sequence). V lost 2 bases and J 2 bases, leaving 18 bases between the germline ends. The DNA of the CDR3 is TGCAGTGCTAGATCTTCGGGTTGGGGGAGCAACACCGGGGAGCTGTTTTTT. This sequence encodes CSARSSGWGSNTGELFF.

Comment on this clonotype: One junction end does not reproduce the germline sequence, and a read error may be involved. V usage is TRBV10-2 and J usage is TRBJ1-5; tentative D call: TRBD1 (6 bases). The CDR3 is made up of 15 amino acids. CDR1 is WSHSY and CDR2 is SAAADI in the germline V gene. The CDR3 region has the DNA TGCACCAGCAGGGGCACAGGAGGCAGCAATCAGCCCCAGCATTTT. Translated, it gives CTSRGTGGSNQPQHF.

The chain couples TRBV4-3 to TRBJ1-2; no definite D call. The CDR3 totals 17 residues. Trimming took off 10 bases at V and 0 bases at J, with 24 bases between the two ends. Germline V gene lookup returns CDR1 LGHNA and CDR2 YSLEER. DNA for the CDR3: TGCGCCAACAGTCGCTCCGAGACGTTTTTCTCTAACTATGGCTACACCTTC. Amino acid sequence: CANSRSETFFSNYGYTF.

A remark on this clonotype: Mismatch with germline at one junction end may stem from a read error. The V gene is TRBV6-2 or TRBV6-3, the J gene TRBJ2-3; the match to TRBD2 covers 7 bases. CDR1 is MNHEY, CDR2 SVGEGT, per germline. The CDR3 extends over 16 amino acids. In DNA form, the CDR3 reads TGTGCCAGCAGTCAAGGACTAGAGGGAGGTACAGATATGCAGAATTTT. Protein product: CASSQGLEGGTDMQNF.

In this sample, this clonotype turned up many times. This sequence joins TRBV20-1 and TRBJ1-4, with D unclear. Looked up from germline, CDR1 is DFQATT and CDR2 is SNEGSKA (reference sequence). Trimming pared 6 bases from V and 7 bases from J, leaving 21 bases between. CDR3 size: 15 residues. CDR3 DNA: TGCAGTGCACAGATCCGGGAGGGTTTCGGTGAAAAACTGTTTTTT. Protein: CSAQIREGFGEKLFF.

The CDR3 loop is CASSSGTGDTGELFF. For the CDR3, the DNA is TGTGCCAGCAGCTCCGGGACAGGGGACACCGGGGAGCTGTTTTTT. The chain carries TRBV5-6 and TRBJ2-2; 10 positions match TRBD1. V shed 3 bases and J 3 bases; nucleotides not matched to a gene: 2. Germline V CDR1 and CDR2: SGHDT, YYEEEE. The length of the CDR3 is 15 residues.

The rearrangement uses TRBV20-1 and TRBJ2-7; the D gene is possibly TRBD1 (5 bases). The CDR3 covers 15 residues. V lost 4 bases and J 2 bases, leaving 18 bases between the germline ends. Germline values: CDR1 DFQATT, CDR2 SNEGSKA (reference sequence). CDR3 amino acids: CSATFGRTDTYEQYF. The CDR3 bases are TGCAGTGCTACCTTCGGGCGAACGGACACCTACGAGCAGTACTTC.

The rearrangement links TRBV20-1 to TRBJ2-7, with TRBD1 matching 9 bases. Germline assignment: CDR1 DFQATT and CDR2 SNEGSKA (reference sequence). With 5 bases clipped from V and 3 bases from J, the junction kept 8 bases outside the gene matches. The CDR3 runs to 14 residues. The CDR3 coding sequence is TGCAGTGCTCCCGGACAGGGGTCAATCTACGAGCAGTACTTC. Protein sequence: CSAPGQGSIYEQYF.

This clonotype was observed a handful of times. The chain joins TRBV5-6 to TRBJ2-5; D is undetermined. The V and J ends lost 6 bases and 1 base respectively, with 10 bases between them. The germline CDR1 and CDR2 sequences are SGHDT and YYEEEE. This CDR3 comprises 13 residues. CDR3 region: CASKEDAQETQYF. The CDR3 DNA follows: TGTGCCAGCAAAGAAGACGCCCAAGAGACCCAGTACTTC.

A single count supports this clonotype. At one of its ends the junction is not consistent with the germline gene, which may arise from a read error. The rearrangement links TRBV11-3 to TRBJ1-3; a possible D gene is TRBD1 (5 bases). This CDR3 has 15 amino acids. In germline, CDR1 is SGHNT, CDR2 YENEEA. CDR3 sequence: CASSLWGVPGNTIYF. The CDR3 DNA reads TGTGCTAGCAGCTTATGGGGGGTACCTGGAAACACCATATATTTT.

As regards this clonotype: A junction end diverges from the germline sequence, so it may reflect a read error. The CDR3: CSARDGDRLPYEQDF. CDR3 nucleotides: TGCAGTGCTAGAGATGGGGACAGGCTTCCCTACGAGCAGGACTTC. The chain is built from TRBV20-1 and TRBJ2-7; 8 positions match TRBD1. Germline lookup yields CDR1 DFQATT and CDR2 SNEGSKA (reference sequence). The CDR3 spans 15 residues.

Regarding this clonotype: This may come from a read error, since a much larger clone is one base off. The CDR3: CSAREGTSTQETQYF. The CDR3 DNA reads as TGCAGTGCTAGAGAGGGGACTAGCACACAAGAGACCCAGTACTTC. This chain uses TRBV20-1 with TRBJ2-5, with 9 positions matching TRBD2. CDR3 size: 15 residues. The V segment lost 0 bases and the J segment 2 bases; nucleotides outside the gene matches: 4. Germline CDR1 DFQATT, CDR2 SNEGSKA (reference sequence).